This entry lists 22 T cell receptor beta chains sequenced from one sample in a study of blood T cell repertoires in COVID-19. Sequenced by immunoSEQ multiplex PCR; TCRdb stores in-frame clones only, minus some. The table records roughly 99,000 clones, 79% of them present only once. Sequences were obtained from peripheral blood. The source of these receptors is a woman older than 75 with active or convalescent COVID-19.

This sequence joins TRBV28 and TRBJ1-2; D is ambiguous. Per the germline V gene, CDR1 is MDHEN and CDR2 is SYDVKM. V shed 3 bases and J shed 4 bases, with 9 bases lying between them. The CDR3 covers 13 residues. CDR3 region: CASSLPGSYGYTF. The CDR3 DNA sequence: TGTGCCAGCAGTTTGCCGGGGAGCTATGGCTACACCTTC.

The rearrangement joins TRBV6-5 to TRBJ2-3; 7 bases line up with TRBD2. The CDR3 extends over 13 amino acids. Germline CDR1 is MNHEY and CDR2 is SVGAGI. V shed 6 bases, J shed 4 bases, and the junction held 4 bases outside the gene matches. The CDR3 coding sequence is TGTGCCAGCAGGGGCGGGAGCGCAGATACGCAGTATTTT. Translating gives CASRGGSADTQYF.

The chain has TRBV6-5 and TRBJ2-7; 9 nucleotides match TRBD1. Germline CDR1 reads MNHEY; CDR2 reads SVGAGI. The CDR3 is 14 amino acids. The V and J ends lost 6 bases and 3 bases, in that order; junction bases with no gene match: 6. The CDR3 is CASRPRDRVYEQYF. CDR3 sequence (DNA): TGTGCCAGCAGACCCCGGGACAGGGTCTACGAGCAGTACTTC.

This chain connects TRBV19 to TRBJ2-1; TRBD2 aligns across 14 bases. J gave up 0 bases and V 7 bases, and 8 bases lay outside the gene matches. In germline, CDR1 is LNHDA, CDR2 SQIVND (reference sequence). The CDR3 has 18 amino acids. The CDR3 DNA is TGTGCCAGTAATGGACTAGCGGGAGGCTGGAGCTCCTACAATGAGCAGTTCTTC. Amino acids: CASNGLAGGWSSYNEQFF.

The CDR3 reads CASSWTGSPETQYF. The CDR3 DNA follows: TGCGCCAGCAGCTGGACGGGATCCCCAGAGACCCAGTACTTC. The gene calls are TRBV5-1 and TRBJ2-5; maybe TRBD2 (5 bases). The CDR3 has 14 amino acids. V was cut by 3 bases and J by 4 bases, with 13 bases left in between. Germline lookup yields CDR1 SGHRS and CDR2 YFSETQ.

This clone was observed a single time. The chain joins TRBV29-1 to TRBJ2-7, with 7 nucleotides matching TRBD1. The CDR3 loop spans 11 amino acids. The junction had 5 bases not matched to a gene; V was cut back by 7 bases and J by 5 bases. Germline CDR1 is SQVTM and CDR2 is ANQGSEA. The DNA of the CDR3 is TGCAGCGGGATGACAGGGAACGAGCAGTACTTC. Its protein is CSGMTGNEQYF.

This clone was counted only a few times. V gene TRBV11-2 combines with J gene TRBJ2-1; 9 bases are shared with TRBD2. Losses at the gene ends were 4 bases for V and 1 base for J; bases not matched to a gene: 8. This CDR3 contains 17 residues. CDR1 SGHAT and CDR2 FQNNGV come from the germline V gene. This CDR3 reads CASSSAFSGSSYNEQFF. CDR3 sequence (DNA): TGTGCCAGCAGCTCCGCCTTTAGCGGGAGTTCCTACAATGAGCAGTTCTTC.

The CDR3 protein is CASSTSASKNIQYF. CDR3 sequence (DNA): TGTGCCAGCAGTACTAGCGCGTCCAAAAACATTCAGTACTTC. This sequence joins TRBV18 and TRBJ2-4; 7 bases align to TRBD2. CDR3 length equals 14 residues. V gave up 8 bases and J gave up 2 bases; unmatched junction bases: 6. Germline loops: CDR1 KGHSH, CDR2 LQKENI.

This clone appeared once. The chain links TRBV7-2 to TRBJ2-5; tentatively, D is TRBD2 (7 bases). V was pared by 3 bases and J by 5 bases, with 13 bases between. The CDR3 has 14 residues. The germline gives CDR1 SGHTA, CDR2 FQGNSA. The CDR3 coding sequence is TGTGCCAGCAGCTTGTCCAGGGGAGGGGAGACCCAGTACTTC. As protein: CASSLSRGGETQYF.

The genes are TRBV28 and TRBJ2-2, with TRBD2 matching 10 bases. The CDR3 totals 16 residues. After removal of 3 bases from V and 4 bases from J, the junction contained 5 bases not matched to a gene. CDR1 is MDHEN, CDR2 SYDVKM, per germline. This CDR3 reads CASSFLAGAGTGELFF. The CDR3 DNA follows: TGTGCCAGCAGTTTCCTAGCGGGAGCGGGCACCGGGGAGCTGTTTTTT.

CDR3 nucleotides: TGCGCCAGCAGCCCGGGGACTAGCGCAACGGAAGAGACCCAGTACTTC. Translated: CASSPGTSATEETQYF. The chain links TRBV5-1 to TRBJ2-5, with 10 nucleotides matching TRBD2. Looked up from germline, CDR1 is SGHRS and CDR2 is YFSETQ. V lost 4 bases, J lost 3 bases, and 9 bases stayed unmatched. CDR3 length: 16 residues.

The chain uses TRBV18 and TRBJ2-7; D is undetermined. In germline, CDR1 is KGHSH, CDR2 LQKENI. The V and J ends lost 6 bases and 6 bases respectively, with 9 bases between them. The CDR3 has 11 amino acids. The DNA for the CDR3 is TGTGCCAGCTCGGCGGTGGGCGAGCAGTACTTC. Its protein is CASSAVGEQYF. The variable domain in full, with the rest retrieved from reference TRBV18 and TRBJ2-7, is NAGVMQNPRHLVRRRGQEARLRCSPMKGHSHVYWYRQLPEEGLKFMVYLQKENIIDESGMPKERFSAEFPKEGPSILRIQQVVRGDSAAYFCASSAVGEQYFGPGTRLTVT.

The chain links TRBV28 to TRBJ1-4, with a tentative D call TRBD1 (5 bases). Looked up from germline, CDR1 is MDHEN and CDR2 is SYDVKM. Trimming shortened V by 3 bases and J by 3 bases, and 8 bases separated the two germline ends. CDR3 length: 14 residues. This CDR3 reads CASSLSGSNEKLFF. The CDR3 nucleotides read TGTGCCAGCAGTTTGTCAGGGTCTAATGAAAAACTGTTTTTT.

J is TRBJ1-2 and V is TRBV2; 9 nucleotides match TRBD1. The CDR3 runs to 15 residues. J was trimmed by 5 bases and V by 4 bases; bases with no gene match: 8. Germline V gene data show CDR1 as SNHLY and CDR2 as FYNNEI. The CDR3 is CASSARQGGTYGYTF. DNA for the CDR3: TGTGCCAGCAGTGCTAGACAGGGGGGGACATATGGCTACACCTTC.

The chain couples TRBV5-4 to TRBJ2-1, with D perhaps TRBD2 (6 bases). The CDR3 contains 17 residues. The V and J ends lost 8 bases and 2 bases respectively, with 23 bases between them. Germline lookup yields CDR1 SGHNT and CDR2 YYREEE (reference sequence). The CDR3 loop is CASSPRALGGTYNEQFF. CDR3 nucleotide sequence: TGTGCCAGTAGCCCTCGAGCTTTGGGGGGAACCTACAATGAGCAGTTCTTC.

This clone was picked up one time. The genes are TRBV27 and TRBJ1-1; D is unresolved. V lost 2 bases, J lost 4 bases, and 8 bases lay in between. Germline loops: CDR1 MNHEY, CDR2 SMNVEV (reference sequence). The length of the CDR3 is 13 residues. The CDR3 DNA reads TGTGCCAGCAGTTTAAAGGAGAGCACTGAAGCTTTCTTT. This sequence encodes CASSLKESTEAFF.

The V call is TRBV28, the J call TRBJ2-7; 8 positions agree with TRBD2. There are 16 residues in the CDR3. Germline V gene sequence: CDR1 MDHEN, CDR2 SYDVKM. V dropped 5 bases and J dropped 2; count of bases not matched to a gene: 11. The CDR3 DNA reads TGTGCCAGCAGTCCCGGGGGGAGCGGGAGCGCCTACGAGCAGTACTTC. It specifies CASSPGGSGSAYEQYF.

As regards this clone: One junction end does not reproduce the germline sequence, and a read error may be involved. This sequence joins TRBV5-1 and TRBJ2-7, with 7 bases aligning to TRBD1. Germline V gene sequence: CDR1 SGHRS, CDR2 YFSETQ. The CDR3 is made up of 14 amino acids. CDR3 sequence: CASSPRQGNYEQYF. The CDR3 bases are TGTGCCAGCAGCCCCCGACAGGGAAACTACGAGCAGTACTTC.

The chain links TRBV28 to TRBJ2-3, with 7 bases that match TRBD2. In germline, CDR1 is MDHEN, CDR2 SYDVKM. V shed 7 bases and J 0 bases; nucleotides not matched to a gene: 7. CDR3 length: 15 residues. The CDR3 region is CASTHTSASTDTQYF. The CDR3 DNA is TGTGCCAGCACCCACACTAGCGCTAGCACAGATACGCAGTATTTT.

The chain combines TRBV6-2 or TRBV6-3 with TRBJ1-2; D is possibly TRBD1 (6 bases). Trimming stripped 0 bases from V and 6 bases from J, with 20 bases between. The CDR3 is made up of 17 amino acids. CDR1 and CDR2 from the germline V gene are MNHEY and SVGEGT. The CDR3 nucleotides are TGTGCCAGCAGTTACTCGCCAACCGCTCCAGGGGATCATGGCTACACCTTC. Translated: CASSYSPTAPGDHGYTF.

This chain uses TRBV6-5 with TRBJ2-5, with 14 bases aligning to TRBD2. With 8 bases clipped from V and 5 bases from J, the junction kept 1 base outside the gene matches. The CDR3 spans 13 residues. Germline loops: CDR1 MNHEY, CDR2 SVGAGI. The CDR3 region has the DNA TGTGCCAGCCGACTAGCGGGAGGGGAGACCCAGTACTTC. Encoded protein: CASRLAGGETQYF.

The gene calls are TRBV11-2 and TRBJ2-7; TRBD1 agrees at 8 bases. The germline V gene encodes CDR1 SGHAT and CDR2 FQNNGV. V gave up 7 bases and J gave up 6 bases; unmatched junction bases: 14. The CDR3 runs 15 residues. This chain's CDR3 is CASNPGGQVVFEQYF. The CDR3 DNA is TGTGCCAGCAACCCCGGGGGACAGGTGGTTTTCGAGCAGTACTTC.